These T cell receptor beta chains were read from a single sample in a study of T-cell reconstitution after alpha-beta-depleted transplantation in children. One entry per CDR3 protein, called by TCRdb with MiXCR from the PCR reads. Found here are approximately 400,000 distinct CDR3 sequences, roughly 10% of them singletons; the top ten hold approximately 5%. The input for sequencing was PBMCs from the stem cell graft donor, taken from the stem cell graft. Every receptor here comes from a human donor who donated a stem cell graft to a child with acute myeloid leukemia. Both conserved end residues are part of each CDR3. A D gene is named only where the DNA matches it firmly. The listing skips clone size in some rows; elsewhere it reads once, few, many or a size class.

CDR3 DNA | CDR3 protein | D gene | clone size | J gene | V gene
TGTGCTAGCAGCTTAGCCGCGTGGGACGGGGAGCTGTTTTTT | CASSLAAWDGELFF | NA | few | TRBJ2-2 | TRBV7-7
TGTGCCAGCAGCCTACAGGGAGGGGGGAACTATGGCTACACCTTC | CASSLQGGGNYGYTF | NA | few | TRBJ1-2 | TRBV7-6
TGTGCCAGCAGCAGGGGCGTTGACACAGATACGCAGTATTTT | CASSRGVDTDTQYF | NA | few | TRBJ2-3 | TRBV2
TGCGCCAGCAGCTTGCGAATAGGGGGGGATTCACCCCTCCACTTT | CASSLRIGGDSPLHF | NA | NA | TRBJ1-6 | TRBV5-1
TGTGCCAGCGCCCGGCTAGCCTACGAGCAGTACTTC | CASARLAYEQYF | NA | NA | TRBJ2-7 | TRBV6-2/TRBV6-3
TGTGCCAGCAGCTTGTCGGCGGGGGCCAACGTCCTGACTTTC | CASSLSAGANVLTF | NA | few | TRBJ2-6 | TRBV12-3/TRBV12-4
TGCAGTGCCGGGACAGGGAGTTTGAACACTGAAGCTTTCTTT | CSAGTGSLNTEAFF | TRBD1 | many | TRBJ1-1 | TRBV20-1
TGCAGTGCTGGCTACAGGGGGCGAGAGACCCAGTACTTC | CSAGYRGRETQYF | TRBD1 | NA | TRBJ2-5 | TRBV20-1
TGTGCCAGCAGTTACGGGGAGGGGGGGGTCTACGAGCAGTACTTC | CASSYGEGGVYEQYF | NA | few | TRBJ2-7 | TRBV6-5
TGTGCCAGCAGCGGGACCGGTAGCAATCAGCCCCAGCATTTT | CASSGTGSNQPQHF | NA | many | TRBJ1-5 | TRBV6-1
TGTGCCATCGGGGACAGGGGGGCCTACAATGAGCAGTTCTTC | CAIGDRGAYNEQFF | TRBD1 | NA | TRBJ2-1 | TRBV10-3
TGTGCCAGCAGTTTACGGTTGGCCTACGAGCAGTACTTC | CASSLRLAYEQYF | NA | NA | TRBJ2-7 | TRBV27
TGTGCCAGCAGCTTACGCGGGGGAAGCTCCTACAATGAGCAGTTCTTC | CASSLRGGSSYNEQFF | TRBD2 | many | TRBJ2-1 | TRBV7-2
TGTGCCACCAGCAGTCCCGGGGCGGGAGGCCTGGGGAAGGAGCAGTTCTTC | CATSSPGAGGLGKEQFF | TRBD2 | few | TRBJ2-1 | TRBV15
TGTGCCAGCAGCGTAGGGGGGGACAGTCGTCCCTACGAGCAGTACTTC | CASSVGGDSRPYEQYF | NA | many | TRBJ2-7 | TRBV9
TGTGCCAGCTTAGAGACAGGGGCGTCCGACGAGCAGTACTTC | CASLETGASDEQYF | TRBD1 | NA | TRBJ2-7 | TRBV18
TGTGCCAGCAGCTTATCCCCGGGAGGGGGGCAAGAGACCCAGTACTTC | CASSLSPGGGQETQYF | TRBD2 | many | TRBJ2-5 | TRBV7-3
TGCAGTGCTAGAGACCCTAGCGGCCCCGGTGAGCAGTTCTTC | CSARDPSGPGEQFF | TRBD2 | many | TRBJ2-1 | TRBV20-1
TGCGCCAGCAGCCGTGATACAGGGCTCTATGGCTACACCTTC | CASSRDTGLYGYTF | NA | NA | TRBJ1-2 | TRBV5-1
TGCAGTGCTAGAGATACTTCTGTGGGGACCCAGTACTTC | CSARDTSVGTQYF | NA | many | TRBJ2-5 | TRBV20-1
TGTGCCAGCAGCCCACGGGACTTATCTCAGCCCCAGCATTTT | CASSPRDLSQPQHF | NA | NA | TRBJ1-5 | TRBV7-8
TGCGCCAGCAGCCGGACTAGCGGGGGGAGCTCCTACAATGAGCAGTTCTTC | CASSRTSGGSSYNEQFF | TRBD2 | few | TRBJ2-1 | TRBV5-1
TGTGCCAGCAGGGATCGGGGTACGTTCAATGAGCAGTTCTTC | CASRDRGTFNEQFF | NA | NA | TRBJ2-1 | TRBV27
TGCAGTGCCACCCGGCTAGCGGGGGCCGGGGAGCAGTTCTTC | CSATRLAGAGEQFF | TRBD2 | many | TRBJ2-1 | TRBV20-1
TGCAGTGCTAGAGATCCGGTGGCGGGAGGGCGTAATGAGCAGTTCTTC | CSARDPVAGGRNEQFF | TRBD2 | NA | TRBJ2-1 | TRBV20-1
TGTGCCAGTAGCAGCGGGTCAGTCGGCGAGCAGTACTTC | CASSSGSVGEQYF | NA | many | TRBJ2-7 | TRBV27
TGTGCCAGCTCACCGAGGTTTCACTATAATTCACCCCTCCACTTT | CASSPRFHYNSPLHF | NA | few | TRBJ1-6 | TRBV18
TGTGCCAGCAGCGCGCACTCGGAGGAGCAGTACTTC | CASSAHSEEQYF | NA | many | TRBJ2-7 | TRBV7-2
TGTGCCAGTAAGAGGGCGGGAGCGAGTACAGATACGCAGTATTTT | CASKRAGASTDTQYF | TRBD2 | NA | TRBJ2-3 | TRBV19
TGTGCCAGCCCTCAAACAGGGGGGAGCGCAGATACGCAGTATTTT | CASPQTGGSADTQYF | TRBD1 | NA | TRBJ2-3 | TRBV7-9
TGTGCCAGCAGCTTTAGACAGGGTGGGAACACTGAAGCTTTCTTT | CASSFRQGGNTEAFF | TRBD1 | many | TRBJ1-1 | TRBV7-2
TGCAGTGCTAGAGATCGGGCTAGCGGGACGCCTTACGAGCAGTACTTC | CSARDRASGTPYEQYF | TRBD2 | NA | TRBJ2-7 | TRBV20-1
TGTGCCAGCAGCTTCGGAGGGGACGAGACCCAGTACTTC | CASSFGGDETQYF | NA | NA | TRBJ2-5 | TRBV11-2
TGTGCCAGCAGCCCCAAGAGAACGGGTGCTAGCGGGAGGACTCAGGGGGAGCAGTTCTTC | CASSPKRTGASGRTQGEQFF | TRBD2 | NA | TRBJ2-1 | TRBV11-1
TGCAGCGTTGAAGGTGGAACTAGCGGGTCCACAGATACGCAGTATTTT | CSVEGGTSGSTDTQYF | TRBD2 | NA | TRBJ2-3 | TRBV29-1
TGCGCCAGCACCCCCCGGCCAGGGACAAACGGGGAGCTGTTTTTT | CASTPRPGTNGELFF | NA | NA | TRBJ2-2 | TRBV5-1
TGTGCCAGCAGCCACCGGGACGGGCTGTTCGATGAGCAGTTCTTC | CASSHRDGLFDEQFF | NA | few | TRBJ2-1 | TRBV7-9
TGTGCCAGCAGTTTTGTACAGGGGGCCTACGAGCAGTACTTC | CASSFVQGAYEQYF | TRBD1 | NA | TRBJ2-7 | TRBV12-3/TRBV12-4
TGCAGCGTTGAAGGGACTAGCGGGGGAGCCACAGATACGCAGTATTTT | CSVEGTSGGATDTQYF | TRBD2 | NA | TRBJ2-3 | TRBV29-1
TGTGCCAGCAGTTATGGACTAGCGGGGAACTCTGGGGCCAACGTCCTGACTTTC | CASSYGLAGNSGANVLTF | TRBD2 | few | TRBJ2-6 | TRBV6-5
TGTGCCAGCAGCCGTGACCCAGATACGCAGTATTTT | CASSRDPDTQYF | NA | few | TRBJ2-3 | TRBV12-3/TRBV12-4
TGCGCCAGCAGTGAGAATACGGGAGTGGGAGAGCAGTTCTTC | CASSENTGVGEQFF | NA | many | TRBJ2-1 | TRBV10-2
TGTGCCGGCAGCCGCGACAGGGATACGCAGTATTTT | CAGSRDRDTQYF | NA | NA | TRBJ2-3 | TRBV7-2
TGTGCCAGCCTGAGGGGGCCTCAGGGGGCCAACGTCCTGACTTTC | CASLRGPQGANVLTF | TRBD1 | few | TRBJ2-6 | TRBV7-2
TGTGCCAGCATGGGGCTAGCGGGAGTGAAGGAGCAGTACTTC | CASMGLAGVKEQYF | TRBD2 | NA | TRBJ2-7 | TRBV6-1
TGTGCCAGCAGCTTACTAGGGGCAAACGAGCAGTACTTC | CASSLLGANEQYF | NA | few | TRBJ2-7 | TRBV5-6
TGTGCCAGCAGCTCCCCCCGGGAAGGGGGGTTCGGCTACACCTTC | CASSSPREGGFGYTF | NA | NA | TRBJ1-2 | TRBV7-8
TGCAGCGTTGAAGATCGGGCAGGGGGTACCGAAAAACTGTTTTTT | CSVEDRAGGTEKLFF | TRBD1 | few | TRBJ1-4 | TRBV29-1
TGTGCCAGCAGCTTTTACTCCTCCACCGGGGAGCTGTTTTTT | CASSFYSSTGELFF | NA | NA | TRBJ2-2 | TRBV7-9
TGCAGTGCTAGTCGGGGCGATACGCAGTATTTT | CSASRGDTQYF | NA | NA | TRBJ2-3 | TRBV20-1